Listed here are 17 T cell receptor beta chains from one sample, sequenced in a study of molecular identifiers for immune sequencing clone quantification. TCRdb re-called the PCR reads through MiXCR, storing one row per CDR3 protein. The repertoire holds hundreds of thousands of distinct CDR3 sequences, with 24% as singletons. Sequenced material: naive CD8+ T cells from blood, with Jurkat cell RNA spiked in. Subset specified: FACS-sorted CD8+CD4-CCR7+CD45RA+ naive T cells. The receptor source for this set is a human donor in good health. Some libraries in this study had Jurkat cell RNA spiked in.

The CDR3 sequence is CASTLRLEETQYF. CDR3 sequence (DNA): TGTGCCAGCACCCTTAGGCTGGAAGAGACCCAGTACTTC. The V call is TRBV28, the J call TRBJ2-5; D is unclear. Between the trimmed V and J ends, which lost 7 bases and 3 bases, there was a span of 12 bases. Germline lookup yields CDR1 MDHEN and CDR2 SYDVKM. The length of the CDR3 is 13 residues.

The chain carries TRBV7-9 and TRBJ2-3; TRBD2 aligns across 8 bases. The ends lost 6 bases at V and 4 bases at J; junction bases unmatched: 12. The germline gives CDR1 SEHNR, CDR2 FQNEAQ (reference sequence). CDR3 size: 16 residues. In DNA, the CDR3 is TGTGCCAGCAGGCAGACTAGCGCCGACCTCCCAGATACGCAGTATTTT. This encodes CASRQTSADLPDTQYF.

A word on this clonotype: Possible read error: a much larger clone is one base away. J is TRBJ1-1 and V is TRBV24-1, with a possible D match to TRBD1 (6 bases). Germline V gene data show CDR1 as KGHDR and CDR2 as SFDVKD. The CDR3 has 15 residues. Trimming removed 6 bases at V and 6 bases at J, with 19 bases between. CDR3 nucleotide sequence: TGTGCCACCAGTTCATCGGACAGTACCCCAGCTGAAGCTTTCTTT. The encoded protein is CATSSSDSTPAEAFF.

J is TRBJ2-1 and V is TRBV9; 15 nucleotides align to TRBD2. The CDR3 contains 17 residues. Unmatched junction bases numbered 3, after V lost 3 bases and J lost 2 bases. From germline, CDR1 is SGDLS and CDR2 YYNGEE. CDR3 nucleotide sequence: TGTGCCAGCAGCGAGGGACTAGCGGGAGGCGCCTACAATGAGCAGTTCTTC. Protein product: CASSEGLAGGAYNEQFF. The full variable domain, in which reference TRBV9 and TRBJ2-1 provide the parts outside the CDR3, is DSGVTQTPKHLITATGQRVTLRCSPRSGDLSVYWYQQSLDQGLQFLIQYYNGEERAKGNILERFSAQQFPDLHSELNLSSLELGDSALYFCASSEGLAGGAYNEQFFGPGTRLTVL.

Many counts were recorded for this clonotype. J is TRBJ1-1 and V is TRBV5-1; D gene ambiguous. CDR1 is SGHRS and CDR2 is YFSETQ in the germline V gene. Trimming left V 2 bases short and J 10 bases short, with 9 bases between. The CDR3 length is 11 residues. Here the CDR3 DNA reads TGCGCCAGCAGCTTTGGAAGAGCAGCTTTCTTT. Amino acid sequence: CASSFGRAAFF. The full variable domain, completed using reference TRBV5-1 and TRBJ1-1, is KAGVTQTPRYLIKTRGQQVTLSCSPISGHRSVSWYQQTPGQGLQFLFEYFSETQRNKGNFPGRFSGRQFSNSRSEMNVSTLELGDSALYLCASSFGRAAFFGQGTRLTVV.

On this clonotype: Mismatch with germline at one junction end may stem from a read error. V usage is TRBV11-2 and J usage is TRBJ2-3; D assignment may be TRBD1 or TRBD2 (5 bases each). This CDR3 has 17 amino acids. The germline CDR1 and CDR2 sequences are SGHAT and FQNNGV. CDR3 protein: CVSSRAGAGGGTDTQYF. The CDR3 nucleotides are TGTGTCAGCAGCCGCGCCGGGGCGGGTGGGGGAACAGATACGCAGTATTTT.

The chain is built from TRBV20-1 and TRBJ2-7, with 8 bases identical to TRBD1. Looked up from germline, CDR1 is DFQATT and CDR2 is SNEGSKA (reference sequence). CDR3 size: 16 residues. J lost 3 bases, V lost 0 bases, and 10 bases had no gene match. The CDR3 DNA reads TGCAGTGCTAGAGATCTGGACAGGGCCGTCCACTACGAGCAGTACTTC. Its protein is CSARDLDRAVHYEQYF.

This clonotype was seen just once. This may come from a read error, since a much larger clone is one base off. The chain is built from TRBV5-3 and TRBJ2-3; D not certain. TRBV5-3 is reported as an ORF; its role is uncertain. Trimming left V 8 bases short and J 4 bases short, with 11 bases between. The CDR3 loop spans 12 amino acids. CDR3 loop: CASSRASDTQYF. For the CDR3, the DNA is TGTGCCAGCAGTAGAGCCTCAGATACGCAGTATTTT.

This chain links TRBV6-2 or TRBV6-3 with TRBJ1-5; no clear D gene. Trimming took 5 bases from V and 0 from J, leaving 17 bases between them. Germline V gene data show CDR1 as MNHEY and CDR2 as SVGEGT. This CDR3 contains 17 residues. CDR3 sequence reads: CASSPRTALYSNQPQHF. CDR3 bases: TGTGCCAGCAGTCCCCGGACCGCACTTTATAGCAATCAGCCCCAGCATTTT.

This rearrangement joins TRBV2 to TRBJ1-5; no reliable D call. V lost 1 base, J lost 4 bases, and 11 bases lay in between. This CDR3 is built from 15 residues. Germline CDR1 and CDR2: SNHLY and FYNNEI. In DNA form, the CDR3 reads TGTGCCAGCAGTGAAGTGGGGAACAGAAATCAGCCCCAGCATTTT. As protein: CASSEVGNRNQPQHF.

This clonotype was picked up one time. The CDR3 does not close with the conserved phenylalanine or tryptophan, likely indicating a read error. V gene TRBV5-3 combines with J gene TRBJ1-1; TRBD1 might be the D (5 bases). TRBV5-3 is an ORF, with its function uncertain. This CDR3 is 14 amino acids long. The CDR3 protein is CASSLPQGKSEAFS. The CDR3 region has the DNA TGTGCCAGCAGCTTGCCTCAGGGAAAGAGTGAAGCTTTCTCT.

This chain uses TRBV29-1 with TRBJ2-3; TRBD2 matches 12 bases. This CDR3 has 16 amino acids. CDR1 is SQVTM, CDR2 ANQGSEA, per germline. Unmatched junction bases numbered 11, after V lost 4 bases and J lost 6 bases. CDR3 sequence (DNA): TGCAGCGTTGGAGGGGTCGGGACTAGCGGGCGGGATACGCAGTATTTT. Protein product: CSVGGVGTSGRDTQYF.

Comments on this clonotype: Sequence at one end of the junction differs from germline and may be a read error. The chain uses TRBV29-1 and TRBJ2-7; D not resolved. This CDR3 is built from 13 residues. Per the germline V gene, CDR1 is SQVTM and CDR2 is ANQGSEA. The CDR3 DNA reads TGCAGCGCTGAAATCGGCAGTACCTACGAGCAGTACTTC. It specifies CSAEIGSTYEQYF.

The chain has TRBV12-5 and TRBJ2-7, with 7 bases aligning to TRBD1. The CDR3 runs 13 residues. V shed 5 bases, J shed 0 bases, and the junction held 1 base outside the gene matches. Germline V gives CDR1 LGHNT, CDR2 FRNRAP. CDR3 sequence: CASGPGGSYEQYF. As DNA, the CDR3 is TGTGCTAGTGGTCCAGGGGGCTCCTACGAGCAGTACTTC.

This clonotype was observed a few times. The chain links TRBV20-1 to TRBJ2-7, with TRBD2 matching 13 bases. The ends lost 1 base at V and 12 bases at J; junction bases unmatched: 15. This CDR3 comprises 16 residues. CDR1 is DFQATT and CDR2 is SNEGSKA in the germline V gene (reference sequence). The CDR3 loop is CSARGDSGTSGVGTYF. The DNA of the CDR3 is TGCAGTGCTAGAGGGGACTCCGGGACTAGCGGGGTGGGGACGTACTTC.

CDR3 sequence (DNA): TGTGCCAGCAGCTCGTTCCCCCAGTGGGATAGCACAGATACGCAGTATTTT. Encoded protein: CASSSFPQWDSTDTQYF. This sequence joins TRBV7-9 and TRBJ2-3; D remains unclear. Trimming left V 4 bases short and J 0 bases short, with 17 bases between. The CDR3 extends over 17 amino acids. The V gene's germline CDR1 is SEHNR and CDR2 FQNEAQ (reference sequence).

This clonotype was seen repeatedly, ten times or more. The gene calls are TRBV25-1 and TRBJ2-6; D is unclear. Trimming shortened V by 10 bases and J by 0 bases, and 7 bases separated the two germline ends. The CDR3 is made up of 13 amino acids. Germline loops: CDR1 MGHDK, CDR2 SYGVNS. CDR3 bases: TGTGCCAACCAGAGCTCTGGGGCCAACGTCCTGACTTTC. Translating it yields CANQSSGANVLTF.